The 18 T cell receptor beta chains reported below all come from one sample, sequenced in a study of T-cell memory formation after mild COVID-19. Using its own MiXCR run on the 5' RACE reads, TCRdb lists one record per CDR3 protein. The table shows 350,000 to 500,000 distinct CDR3 sequences, with around 19% occurring only once. Sequenced material: PBMCs or a T cell subset sorted from them (not recorded which). These receptors were collected from an adult woman who had mild COVID-19 (a few samples of this study predate the infection). Cell type and time point are not known.

The sample holds a few counts of this clonotype. This sequence joins TRBV5-1 and TRBJ2-5, with D maybe TRBD2 (5 bases). This CDR3 contains 14 residues. The ends were cut back, 0 bases at V and 5 bases at J, with 11 bases in the middle. The V gene's germline CDR1 is SGHRS and CDR2 YFSETQ. This CDR3 reads CASSLVSVGETQYF. The CDR3 DNA reads TGCGCCAGCAGCTTGGTTAGCGTCGGCGAGACCCAGTACTTC.

This clonotype occurred a few times. The chain combines TRBV20-1 with TRBJ1-3; no clear D gene. This CDR3 is built from 13 residues. Germline V gives CDR1 DFQATT, CDR2 SNEGSKA (reference sequence). The V end lost 1 base, the J end lost 6 bases, and 10 bases lay between the germline ends. The DNA of the CDR3 is TGCAGTGCTAGAGTAGCGGGCGAAAACACCATATATTTT. It specifies CSARVAGENTIYF.

This chain joins TRBV7-2 and TRBJ2-1; D is unresolved. Per the germline V gene, CDR1 is SGHTA and CDR2 is FQGNSA. This CDR3 region has 14 residues. V was shortened by 6 bases and J by 1 base, with 10 bases between the two germline ends. The CDR3: CASSPTHSYNEQFF. CDR3 bases: TGTGCCAGCAGTCCCACGCATTCCTACAATGAGCAGTTCTTC.

In this sample, this clonotype turned up a few times. The genes are TRBV7-9 and TRBJ2-3, with TRBD2 matching over 9 bases. V shed 5 bases and J 4 bases; nucleotides not matched to a gene: 7. CDR1 and CDR2 (germline): SEHNR, FQNEAQ (reference sequence). CDR3 length: 15 amino acids. This CDR3 is CASSPSSGTADTQYF. The CDR3 DNA reads as TGTGCCAGCAGCCCATCTAGCGGGACAGCAGATACGCAGTATTTT.

This chain joins TRBV27 and TRBJ2-6; weak D call: TRBD2 (6 bases). CDR1 MNHEY and CDR2 SMNVEV come from the germline V gene (reference sequence). The CDR3 contains 14 residues. V was shortened by 7 bases and J by 3 bases, with 10 bases between the two germline ends. In DNA, the CDR3 is TGTGCCAGCATGACTAGTAGTGGGGCCAACGTCCTGACTTTC. Translated, it gives CASMTSSGANVLTF.

There are a few counts of this clonotype. The chain uses TRBV12-3 or TRBV12-4 and TRBJ2-1; D uncertain. The length of the CDR3 is 12 residues. Trimming left V 5 bases short and J 8 bases short, with 10 bases between. CDR3 protein: CASSHFGYEQFF. The CDR3 region has the DNA TGTGCCAGCAGTCATTTTGGTTATGAGCAGTTCTTC.

This clonotype appeared a few times. This chain joins TRBV27 and TRBJ1-1, with D perhaps TRBD1 (5 bases). The CDR3 covers 13 residues. Germline CDR1 MNHEY, CDR2 SMNVEV (reference sequence). V was cut by 6 bases and J by 1 base, with 9 bases left in between. The CDR3 sequence: CASRRQPNTEAFF. The CDR3, as DNA: TGTGCCAGCAGGAGACAGCCGAACACTGAAGCTTTCTTT.

The table lists this clonotype with a count of one. CDR3 nucleotide sequence: TGCAGCGTTGGGGACAGCCTATACCACCCCTACAATGAGCAGTTCTTC. Its translation is CSVGDSLYHPYNEQFF. The chain uses TRBV29-1 and TRBJ2-1; 7 bases are shared with TRBD1. The V gene end was trimmed by 4 bases and the J gene end by 2 bases; junction bases not matched to a gene: 11. Germline V gene sequence: CDR1 SQVTM, CDR2 ANQGSEA. CDR3 length: 16 residues.

The chain employs TRBV7-2 and TRBJ2-5, with TRBD2 as a possible D gene (6 bases). The germline CDR1 and CDR2 sequences are SGHTA and FQGNSA. CDR3 length equals 12 residues. Trimming removed 5 bases from V and 7 bases from J, with 11 bases in between. Here the CDR3 DNA reads TGTGCCAGCAGCCCCGGGAGTCGGACCCAGTACTTC. It encodes CASSPGSRTQYF.

This clonotype was picked up a small number of times. This chain links TRBV24-1 with TRBJ2-1; 14 bases line up with TRBD2. Trimming cost V 4 bases and J 7 bases; bases outside gene matches: 11. Germline V lookup: CDR1 KGHDR, CDR2 SFDVKD. The length of the CDR3 is 18 residues. The CDR3 DNA reads TGTGCCACCAGTGACCCCAGACTAGCGGGGGGGCGGGTAAATGAGCAGTTCTTC. This translates into CATSDPRLAGGRVNEQFF.

The gene calls are TRBV15 and TRBJ2-1; 7 nucleotides agree with TRBD1. With 5 bases clipped from V and 12 bases from J, the junction kept 10 bases outside the gene matches. The CDR3 length is 13 residues. CDR1 is LNHNV and CDR2 is YYDKDF in the germline V gene (reference sequence). CDR3 sequence (DNA): TGTGCCACCAGCCCTCCCGGCCGGGACAGGCAGTTCTTC. It specifies CATSPPGRDRQFF.

In its sample, this clonotype was seen a few times. In DNA form, the CDR3 reads TGTGCCAGCAGCCCCGGAAATTACTACGAGCAGTACTTC. Protein product: CASSPGNYYEQYF. This rearrangement joins TRBV7-8 to TRBJ2-7; D not certain. The V and J ends lost 5 bases and 3 bases respectively, with 11 bases between them. CDR3 length: 13 amino acids. CDR1 SGHVS and CDR2 FQNEAQ come from the germline V gene.

This clonotype was picked up a small number of times. This chain uses TRBV13 with TRBJ2-7; 9 positions agree with TRBD2. J gave up 7 bases and V 4 bases, and 8 bases lay outside the gene matches. Germline V lookup: CDR1 PRHDT, CDR2 FYEKMQ (reference sequence). CDR3 length equals 14 residues. CDR3 in DNA: TGTGCCAGCAGCTCGGGTAGCGGGAGCGTTGAGCAGTACTTC. Its protein product is CASSSGSGSVEQYF.

This chain links TRBV20-1 with TRBJ1-4; D not resolved. This CDR3 contains 12 residues. Germline V lookup: CDR1 DFQATT, CDR2 SNEGSKA (reference sequence). Trimming left V 6 bases short and J 4 bases short, with 9 bases between. This chain's CDR3 is CSALYSNEKLFF. DNA of the CDR3: TGCAGTGCCTTGTACAGTAATGAAAAACTGTTTTTT.

This clonotype appeared a few times. The chain couples TRBV7-8 to TRBJ1-2; no reliable D call. CDR1 is SGHVS and CDR2 is FQNEAQ in the germline V gene. This CDR3 contains 15 residues. V lost 5 bases to trimming and J lost 0 bases, with 13 bases between them. DNA of the CDR3: TGTGCCAGCAGCAATAGACGGATTTCTAACTATGGCTACACCTTC. Its protein is CASSNRRISNYGYTF.

CDR3 amino acids: CAWALRGVEKLFF. CDR3 nucleotide sequence: TGTGCCTGGGCGCTACGCGGGGTTGAAAAACTGTTTTTT. The chain couples TRBV30 to TRBJ1-4, with unresolved D. The CDR3 has 13 amino acids. V lost 5 bases, J lost 7 bases, and 14 bases lay in between. Germline V lookup: CDR1 GTSNPN, CDR2 SVGIG (reference sequence).

This chain connects TRBV7-8 to TRBJ2-3, with D possibly TRBD2 on 5 matching bases. Germline-derived CDR1 and CDR2 are SGHVS and FQNEAQ. V was shortened by 4 bases and J by 2 bases, with 10 bases between the two germline ends. This CDR3 has 14 residues. CDR3 nucleotides: TGTGCCAGCAGCTATCGGGGTTTCACAGATACGCAGTATTTT. This encodes CASSYRGFTDTQYF.

The V call is TRBV7-2, the J call TRBJ1-6; D uncertain. CDR1 and CDR2 from the germline V gene are SGHTA and FQGNSA. Trimming shortened V by 6 bases and J by 8 bases, and 11 bases separated the two germline ends. CDR3 size: 13 residues. The CDR3 protein is CASSLRRDSPLHF. Here the CDR3 DNA reads TGTGCCAGCAGTTTAAGGAGGGATTCACCCCTCCACTTT.